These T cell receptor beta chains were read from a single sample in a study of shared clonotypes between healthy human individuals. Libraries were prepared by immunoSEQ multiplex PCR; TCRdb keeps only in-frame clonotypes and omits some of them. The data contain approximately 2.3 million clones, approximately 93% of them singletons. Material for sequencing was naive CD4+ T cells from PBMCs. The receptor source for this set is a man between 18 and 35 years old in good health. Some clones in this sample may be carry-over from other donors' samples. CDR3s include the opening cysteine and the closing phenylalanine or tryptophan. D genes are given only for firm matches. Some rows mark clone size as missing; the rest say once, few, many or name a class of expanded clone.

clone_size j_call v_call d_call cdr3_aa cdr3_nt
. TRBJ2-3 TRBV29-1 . CSSKTGSFTDTQYF TGCAGCTCTAAGACAGGTTCCTTTACAGATACGCAGTATTTT
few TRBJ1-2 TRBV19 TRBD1 CASSPDRGGYTF TGTGCCAGTAGTCCCGACAGGGGTGGCTACACCTTC
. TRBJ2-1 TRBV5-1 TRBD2 CASSLAAGVRNNEQFF TGCGCCAGCAGCTTGGCTGCGGGAGTACGGAACAATGAGCAGTTCTTC
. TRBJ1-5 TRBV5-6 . CASSLFSRHLGDGNQPQHF TGTGCCAGCAGCTTGTTCTCGAGGCACTTGGGGGATGGCAATCAGCCCCAGCATTTT
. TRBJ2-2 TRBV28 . CASMAEANTGELFF TGTGCCAGCATGGCGGAAGCGAACACCGGGGAGCTGTTTTTT
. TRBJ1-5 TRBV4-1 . CASSQDDRTRTQPQHF TGCGCCAGCAGCCAAGATGACAGGACCCGCACCCAGCCCCAGCATTTT
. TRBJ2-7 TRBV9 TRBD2 CASSAEAGGFYEQYF TGTGCCAGCAGCGCAGAAGCGGGAGGATTCTACGAGCAGTACTTC
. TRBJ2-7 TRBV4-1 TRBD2 CASSQGLAGGDEQYF TGCGCCAGCAGCCAGGGACTAGCGGGAGGGGACGAGCAGTACTTC
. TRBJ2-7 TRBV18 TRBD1 CASSQGQEGGREQYF TGTGCCAGCTCTCAGGGACAGGAGGGAGGTCGTGAGCAGTACTTC
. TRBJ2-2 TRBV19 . CASSSDGSGELFF TGTGCCAGTAGTTCGGACGGATCCGGGGAGCTGTTTTTT
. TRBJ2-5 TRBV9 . CASSVGAAQETQYF TGTGCCAGCAGCGTAGGGGCGGCACAAGAGACCCAGTACTTC
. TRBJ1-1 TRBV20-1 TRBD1 CSTTGRTEAFF TGCAGTACGACAGGGAGAACTGAAGCTTTCTTT
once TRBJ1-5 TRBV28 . CASSFSDQPQHF TGTGCCAGCAGTTTCAGTGACCAGCCCCAGCATTTT
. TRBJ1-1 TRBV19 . CASIRETGGNTEAFF TGTGCCAGTATCCGAGAGACAGGAGGGAACACTGAAGCTTTCTTT
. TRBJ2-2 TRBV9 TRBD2 CASSEELAGNTGELFF TGTGCCAGCAGCGAGGAGCTAGCGGGGAACACCGGGGAGCTGTTTTTT
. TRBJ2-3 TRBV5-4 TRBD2 CASSAATSADTQYF TGTGCCAGCAGCGCGGCCACTAGCGCAGATACGCAGTATTTT
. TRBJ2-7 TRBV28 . CATNRGNSYEQYF TGTGCCACCAACAGAGGGAACTCCTACGAGCAGTACTTC
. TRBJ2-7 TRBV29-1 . CTPSIAAPYEQYF TGCACCCCTTCGATAGCGGCCCCCTACGAGCAGTACTTC
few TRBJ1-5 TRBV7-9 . CASSLAPGPAQPQHF TGTGCCAGCAGCTTAGCTCCAGGGCCTGCTCAGCCCCAGCATTTT
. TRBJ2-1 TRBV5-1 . CASKERTTTYNEQFF TGCGCCAGCAAGGAACGGACTACTACCTACAATGAGCAGTTCTTC
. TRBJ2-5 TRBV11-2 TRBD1 CASSYLTGGQETQYF TGTGCCAGCAGCTACCTGACAGGGGGACAAGAGACCCAGTACTTC
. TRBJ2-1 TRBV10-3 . CASSRDLAYNEQFF TGTGCCTCGAGCCGGGACCTAGCCTACAATGAGCAGTTCTTC
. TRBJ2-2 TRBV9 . CASSVAAGNTGELFF TGTGCCAGCAGCGTAGCAGCCGGCAACACCGGGGAGCTGTTTTTT